The rows below give T cell receptor beta chains drawn from one sample of a study of T cell responses to AZD1222 COVID-19 vaccine. Data came from immunoSEQ multiplex PCR; TCRdb stores just in-frame clones and leaves some out. The sample lists 90,000 to 120,000 clones, about nine tenths occurring once. The sample was peripheral blood, taken 28 days after the second dose of the MenACWY control vaccine. The origin of the receptors is an adult who received the MenACWY meningococcal vaccine as a control. CDR3s include the opening cysteine and the closing phenylalanine or tryptophan. The D gene is left open where the match is weak. For some rows the clone size is stated as once, few or many, or as a class when expanded; others skip it.

.	TRBJ2-2	TRBD1	TRBV4-1	CASSRGQGAVNTGELFF	TGCGCCAGCAGCCGAGGACAGGGGGCAGTGAACACCGGGGAGCTGTTTTTT
once	TRBJ1-6	.	TRBV7-3	CASSSGDRLNSPLHF	TGTGCCAGCAGCTCCGGCGACAGACTTAATTCACCCCTCCACTTT
.	TRBJ2-7	TRBD2	TRBV11-2	CASSSDRLAGTTEEYF	TGTGCCAGCAGTTCCGACCGACTAGCGGGGACCACTGAGGAGTACTTC
.	TRBJ1-2	TRBD1	TRBV11-2	CASSLDPGGTYGYTF	TGTGCCAGCAGCTTAGACCCAGGGGGGACCTATGGCTACACCTTC
.	TRBJ2-7	.	TRBV6-5	CASSYLAGVYEQYF	TGTGCCAGCAGTTACTTAGCAGGGGTCTACGAGCAGTACTTC
.	TRBJ2-1	TRBD1	TRBV6-2/TRBV6-3	CASSYGTGSSYNEQFF	TGTGCCAGCAGTTACGGGACAGGGAGCTCCTACAATGAGCAGTTCTTC
.	TRBJ2-2	.	TRBV27	CASSLLRVTNTGELFF	TGTGCCAGCAGTTTACTCAGGGTGACGAACACCGGGGAGCTGTTTTTT
few	TRBJ2-7	TRBD1	TRBV14	CASSQDRTGGLYEQYF	TGTGCCAGCAGCCAGGATCGGACAGGGGGCCTCTACGAGCAGTACTTC
.	TRBJ1-6	.	TRBV5-4	CASSLIQVGKPNSPLHF	TGTGCCAGCAGCTTGATACAGGTCGGTAAACCTAATTCACCCCTCCACTTT
.	TRBJ1-1	.	TRBV15	CATSSAPAETRAFF	TGTGCCACCAGCAGCGCACCTGCAGAAACTAGAGCTTTCTTT
.	TRBJ1-2	.	TRBV19	CASSSGINYGYTF	TGTGCCAGTAGTTCAGGGATTAACTATGGCTACACCTTC
.	TRBJ2-7	.	TRBV4-1	CASSQDSNRPYEQYF	TGCGCCAGCAGCCAAGATAGTAACAGACCCTACGAGCAGTACTTC
.	TRBJ2-7	.	TRBV4-2	CASSRRDSSYEQYF	TGTGCCAGCAGCCGCCGGGACTCCTCCTACGAGCAGTACTTC
.	TRBJ1-2	.	TRBV3-1/TRBV3-2	CASSQAQGYGYTF	TGTGCCAGCAGCCAAGCACAAGGCTATGGCTACACCTTC
few	TRBJ1-3	.	TRBV3-1/TRBV3-2	CASSQVPVGNTIYF	TGTGCCAGCAGCCAAGTCCCAGTTGGAAACACCATATATTTT
.	TRBJ1-3	.	TRBV18	CASSHRISGNTIYF	TGTGCCAGCTCACACCGGATCTCTGGAAACACCATATATTTT
.	TRBJ2-4	.	TRBV6-5	CASSYTVGGQGNIQYF	TGTGCCAGCAGTTATACGGTGGGAGGACAAGGAAACATTCAGTACTTC
once	TRBJ2-5	TRBD1	TRBV12-3/TRBV12-4	CASSRGHRETQYF	TGTGCCAGCAGTAGGGGGCATAGGGAGACCCAGTACTTC
.	TRBJ1-5	.	TRBV3-1/TRBV3-2	CASSPRDSNQPQHF	TGTGCCAGCAGCCCCAGGGATAGCAATCAGCCCCAGCATTTT
.	TRBJ2-2	.	TRBV19	CASTRAGELFF	TGTGCCAGTACCCGAGCCGGGGAGCTGTTTTTT
.	TRBJ1-2	.	TRBV7-6	CASSHLRGASYGYTF	TGTGCCAGCAGCCACTTGAGGGGCGCAAGCTATGGCTACACCTTC
.	TRBJ1-6	.	TRBV7-2	CASSSFWGRSYNSPLHF	TGTGCCAGCAGCTCCTTTTGGGGACGCTCTTATAATTCACCCCTCCACTTT
.	TRBJ2-2	.	TRBV19	CASSRRDTGELFF	TGTGCCAGTAGCCGACGGGACACCGGGGAGCTGTTTTTT
.	TRBJ1-4	TRBD1	TRBV12-3/TRBV12-4	CASSGGTGEKLFF	TGTGCCAGCAGTGGAGGGACAGGGGAAAAACTGTTTTTT
.	TRBJ2-7	TRBD2	TRBV29-1	CSVGGAGEPYEQYF	TGCAGCGTCGGGGGGGCAGGGGAGCCCTACGAGCAGTACTTC
.	TRBJ2-5	.	TRBV27	CASGKGLETQYF	TGTGCCAGCGGTAAGGGGTTAGAGACCCAGTACTTC
.	TRBJ1-5	.	TRBV7-8	CASSLRALAGRFGNQPQHF	TGTGCCAGCAGCTTGAGGGCCCTCGCGGGGCGGTTCGGCAATCAGCCCCAGCATTTT
once	TRBJ1-1	.	TRBV5-4	CASSLGQHTEAFF	TGTGCCAGCAGCTTGGGACAGCACACTGAAGCTTTCTTT
.	TRBJ2-7	.	TRBV18	CASSKIQGEGEQYF	TGTGCCAGCTCAAAAATACAGGGAGAGGGCGAGCAGTACTTC
.	TRBJ2-7	TRBD1	TRBV6-2/TRBV6-3	CASSRDRGATEQYF	TGTGCCAGCAGTCGCGACAGGGGTGCTACGGAGCAGTACTTC
once	TRBJ2-2	TRBD1	TRBV7-2	CASSLFLGGDGELFF	TGTGCCAGCAGCTTATTCCTAGGGGGCGACGGGGAGCTGTTTTTT
.	TRBJ2-5	TRBD2	TRBV29-1	CSATSTSGARDTQYF	TGCAGCGCCACCTCGACTAGCGGAGCAAGAGATACCCAGTACTTC
.	TRBJ2-3	.	TRBV5-4	CASTKGRGTDTQYF	TGTGCCAGCACCAAGGGGCGGGGCACAGATACGCAGTATTTT
.	TRBJ2-7	.	TRBV7-3	CASSLCGAWVVYEQYF	TGTGCCAGCAGCTTATGCGGGGCTTGGGTTGTTTACGAGCAGTACTTC
.	TRBJ1-5	.	TRBV12-3/TRBV12-4	CASSFRRDQPQHF	TGTGCCAGCAGTTTTAGAAGGGATCAGCCCCAGCATTTT
.	TRBJ2-1	.	TRBV4-1	CASSQVQPRAENVEQFF	TGCGCCAGCAGCCAAGTTCAACCCAGGGCGGAAAACGTTGAGCAGTTCTTC
.	TRBJ1-1	.	TRBV2	CASHKEKGPNTEAFF	TGTGCCAGCCACAAGGAGAAAGGACCGAACACTGAAGCTTTCTTT
.	TRBJ2-7	.	TRBV23-1	CASSLRTVSYEQYF	TGCGCCAGCAGTCTGCGGACGGTCTCCTACGAGCAGTACTTC
.	TRBJ2-5	.	TRBV7-8	CASTLDSRKQETQYF	TGTGCCAGCACCCTGGACAGCCGGAAACAAGAGACCCAGTACTTC
.	TRBJ2-1	.	TRBV7-8	CASSLAPSGNEQFF	TGTGCCAGCAGCTTAGCGCCCAGCGGTAATGAGCAGTTCTTC
once	TRBJ1-5	.	TRBV6-2/TRBV6-3	CASSSLPRAGNQPQHF	TGTGCCAGCAGTTCTTTGCCCAGGGCGGGCAATCAGCCCCAGCATTTT
.	TRBJ2-1	.	TRBV24-1	CATSDPPRGHNEQFF	TGTGCCACCAGTGATCCCCCCCGGGGCCACAATGAGCAGTTCTTC
.	TRBJ1-3	.	TRBV24-1	CATSAAGTGNTIYF	TGTGCCACCAGTGCTGCAGGGACTGGAAACACCATATATTTT
once	TRBJ1-4	TRBD1	TRBV3-1/TRBV3-2	CASSHLTGVNEKLFF	TGTGCCAGCAGCCATTTGACAGGGGTGAATGAAAAACTGTTTTTT
.	TRBJ1-2	TRBD1	TRBV5-8	CASSLAHRGRHGYTF	TGTGCCAGCAGCTTGGCCCACAGGGGGCGCCATGGCTACACCTTC
.	TRBJ2-5	TRBD2	TRBV3-1/TRBV3-2	CASSQDLGGVSQETQYF	TGTGCCAGCAGCCAAGATCTGGGGGGGGTTTCCCAAGAGACCCAGTACTTC
.	TRBJ2-7	TRBD1	TRBV4-3	CASSPGTGSYEQYF	TGCGCCAGCAGCCCTGGGACAGGCTCCTACGAGCAGTACTTC
.	TRBJ1-2	.	TRBV4-2	CASSQDTRAETYGYTF	TGTGCCAGCAGCCAAGATACCAGGGCAGAAACTTATGGCTACACCTTC
.	TRBJ1-3	.	TRBV4-3	CASSQDSLSGNTIYF	TGCGCCAGCAGCCAGGACAGCCTCTCTGGAAACACCATATATTTT
.	TRBJ2-7	TRBD1	TRBV7-8	CASSRIGTGGHEQYF	TGTGCCAGCAGTCGTATTGGGACAGGGGGCCACGAGCAGTACTTC
.	TRBJ1-2	.	TRBV5-8	CASSLASAVGYTF	TGTGCCAGCAGCTTGGCCTCAGCGGTTGGCTACACCTTC
.	TRBJ2-1	.	TRBV11-2	CASSFGGSSYNEQFF	TGTGCCAGCAGCTTCGGGGGATCCTCCTACAATGAGCAGTTCTTC
.	TRBJ1-6	TRBD1	TRBV5-1	CASSFRTGESPLHF	TGCGCCAGCAGCTTCCGGACAGGGGAGTCACCCCTCCACTTT
.	TRBJ2-2	.	TRBV30	CAWKAGLAVRELFF	TGTGCCTGGAAGGCTGGCCTGGCGGTCAGGGAGCTGTTTTTT
once	TRBJ2-1	.	TRBV5-1	CASSLGRDVKQFF	TGCGCCAGCAGCTTGGGCCGGGACGTAAAGCAGTTCTTC